This TCR beta chain originates from a study of blood T cell repertoires in COVID-19. For the study at large: The United States, Italy and Spain supplied acute and convalescent COVID-19 samples. The cDNA or gDNA used as material had been derived from T cells, B-cell-depleted T cells, or PBMCs.

Germline loops: CDR1 SGDLS, CDR2 YYNGEE. The CDR3 contains 17 residues. The V and J ends lost 4 bases and 9 bases, in that order; junction bases with no gene match: 12. Clones were sequenced by immunoSEQ multiplex PCR, and TCRdb holds only the in-frame ones, with some missing. This table holds about 83,000 clones, about 82% found once. The sequencing sample was made of peripheral blood. This TCR was recovered from a woman of 80 years or more in a cohort sampled during active or convalescent COVID-19. The chain uses TRBV9 and TRBJ2-1; 14 bases align to TRBD2. The CDR3 reads CASSFRLAGGPRVEQFF. DNA for the CDR3: TGTGCCAGCAGCTTCCGACTAGCGGGAGGGCCAAGAGTTGAGCAGTTCTTC.